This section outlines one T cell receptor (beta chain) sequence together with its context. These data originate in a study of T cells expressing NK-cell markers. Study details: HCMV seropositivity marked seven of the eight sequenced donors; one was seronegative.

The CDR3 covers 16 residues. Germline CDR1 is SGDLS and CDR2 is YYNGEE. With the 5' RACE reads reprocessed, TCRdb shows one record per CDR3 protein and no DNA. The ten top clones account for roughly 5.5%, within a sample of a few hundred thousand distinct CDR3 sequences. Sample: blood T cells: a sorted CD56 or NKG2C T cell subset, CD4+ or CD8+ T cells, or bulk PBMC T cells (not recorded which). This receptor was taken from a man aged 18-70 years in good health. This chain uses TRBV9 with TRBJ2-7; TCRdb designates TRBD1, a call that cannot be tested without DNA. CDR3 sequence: CASSVASGQGFYEQYF.